A selection of T cell receptor beta chains follows, all from one sample in a study of T-cell reconstitution after alpha-beta-depleted transplantation in children. A single record per CDR3 protein comes from TCRdb applying MiXCR to the PCR reads. The top ten clones hold around 6.2% of a sample with a few hundred thousand distinct CDR3 sequences, approximately 9.5% of them seen once. The sequencing here drew on PBMCs from the stem cell graft donor, taken from the stem cell graft. Receptors originate from a human donor who donated a stem cell graft to a child with acute lymphoblastic leukemia. Each CDR3 is given with its conserved first and last residue. The D gene is left open where the match is weak. Clone size is given for some rows only: seen once, a few or many times, or a class if the clone is expanded.

CASSLISPNTEAFF,TGCGCCAGCAGCTTGATCTCACCCAACACTGAAGCTTTCTTT,many,-,TRBJ1-1,TRBV5-1
CASSWEGQGNNEQFF,TGCGCCAGCAGCTGGGAGGGACAGGGGAACAATGAGCAGTTCTTC,few,TRBD1,TRBJ2-1,TRBV5-1
CATSDQDRDRGWSNEQFF,TGTGCCACCAGTGATCAAGACCGGGACAGGGGCTGGTCCAATGAGCAGTTCTTC,-,TRBD1,TRBJ2-1,TRBV24-1
CASSWTDRDRNEQFF,TGCGCCAGCAGCTGGACGGACAGGGATCGCAATGAGCAGTTCTTC,-,TRBD1,TRBJ2-1,TRBV5-1
CASSSPGVENTEAFF,TGTGCCAGCAGCTCCCCGGGCGTGGAGAACACTGAAGCTTTCTTT,many,-,TRBJ1-1,TRBV7-8
CASSQEVTASGNTIYF,TGCGCCAGCAGCCAAGAAGTCACAGCCTCTGGAAACACCATATATTTT,once,-,TRBJ1-3,TRBV4-1
CASSYTTGGGQPQHF,TGTGCCAGCAGTTATACGACAGGTGGGGGGCAGCCCCAGCATTTT,few,-,TRBJ1-5,TRBV7-2
CASSLRTGGFYEQYF,TGTGCCAGCAGTTTGAGGACAGGGGGTTTCTACGAGCAGTACTTC,-,TRBD1,TRBJ2-7,TRBV5-5
CASRAGGLYGYTF,TGCGCCAGCAGGGCAGGGGGCCTCTATGGCTACACCTTC,-,TRBD1,TRBJ1-2,TRBV5-1
CAWNRPAPDQGPQHF,TGTGCCTGGAACCGCCCCGCACCGGACCAGGGACCCCAGCATTTT,few,-,TRBJ1-5,TRBV30
CASSLLSREGETQYF,TGTGCCAGCAGCTTATTGAGCCGGGAGGGTGAGACCCAGTACTTC,-,TRBD2,TRBJ2-5,TRBV7-9
CASTVGLKYNEQFF,TGTGCCAGCACCGTGGGATTAAAGTACAATGAGCAGTTCTTC,many,-,TRBJ2-1,TRBV28
CASRRGDDTGELFF,TGTGCCAGCAGACGGGGGGATGACACCGGGGAGCTGTTTTTT,many,TRBD2,TRBJ2-2,TRBV7-2
CASRPSVVAQNEKLFF,TGTGCCAGCAGACCTTCGGTCGTGGCACAGAATGAAAAACTGTTTTTT,few,-,TRBJ1-4,TRBV27
CASSGQGAYNEQFF,TGCGCCAGCAGCGGACAGGGGGCCTACAATGAGCAGTTCTTC,many,TRBD1,TRBJ2-1,TRBV10-1
CASSLEAGLGTGNTEAFF,TGTGCCAGCAGCTTAGAGGCCGGGTTGGGGACAGGAAACACTGAAGCTTTCTTT,-,TRBD1,TRBJ1-1,TRBV11-2
CSATGLRNTIYF,TGCAGTGCCACGGGTCTTCGAAACACCATATATTTT,few,-,TRBJ1-3,TRBV20-1
CASSQDPSGVNYGYTF,TGTGCCAGCAGCCAAGATCCTTCGGGGGTAAACTATGGCTACACCTTC,few,-,TRBJ1-2,TRBV3-1
CSARNVDRDSGNTIYF,TGCAGTGCTAGGAACGTTGACCGTGACTCTGGAAACACCATATATTTT,-,-,TRBJ1-3,TRBV20-1
CASSQEVHPQYGYTF,TGCGCCAGCAGCCAAGAAGTCCATCCCCAATATGGCTACACCTTC,few,-,TRBJ1-2,TRBV4-1
CASSQDTEYTGELFF,TGTGCCAGCAGCCAGGACACTGAATACACCGGGGAGCTGTTTTTT,many,-,TRBJ2-2,TRBV4-2
CASSHTGAGLLEQYF,TGCGCCAGCAGCCACACAGGGGCCGGCCTACTCGAGCAGTACTTC,few,TRBD1,TRBJ2-7,TRBV4-3
CASSASLLNQPQHF,TGTGCCAGCAGTGCGTCCCTACTCAATCAGCCCCAGCATTTT,-,-,TRBJ1-5,TRBV27
CASSYSIAGGANYGYTF,TGTGCCAGCAGTTACTCGATTGCGGGGGGAGCTAACTATGGCTACACCTTC,-,-,TRBJ1-2,TRBV6-5
CASSSQGPDTEAFF,TGTGCCAGCAGTTCACAGGGGCCAGACACTGAAGCTTTCTTT,-,TRBD1,TRBJ1-1,TRBV27
CSAPAGEINTEAFF,TGCAGTGCCCCAGCAGGGGAGATAAACACTGAAGCTTTCTTT,many,-,TRBJ1-1,TRBV20-1
CASSLETDRIGSPLHF,TGTGCCAGCAGCTTAGAGACGGACAGGATCGGATCACCCCTCCACTTT,few,TRBD1,TRBJ1-6,TRBV7-9
CASSLPTSGGQFF,TGTGCCAGCAGCTTACCCACTAGCGGGGGGCAGTTCTTC,-,TRBD2,TRBJ2-1,TRBV7-8
CASSYYRRPFDTQYF,TGTGCCAGCAGCTACTACAGGCGCCCCTTTGATACGCAGTATTTT,many,-,TRBJ2-3,TRBV27
CSVEDKGGWRTEAFF,TGCAGCGTTGAAGATAAGGGAGGCTGGCGGACTGAAGCTTTCTTT,many,-,TRBJ1-1,TRBV29-1
CSARIASTDTQYF,TGCAGTGCTAGGATCGCTAGCACAGATACGCAGTATTTT,many,-,TRBJ2-3,TRBV20-1
CSAAFNKSPNTEAFF,TGCAGTGCTGCCTTCAATAAGTCCCCAAACACTGAAGCTTTCTTT,few,-,TRBJ1-1,TRBV20-1
CAWSRTGGTYF,TGTGCCTGGAGTCGGACCGGGGGGACGTACTTC,-,TRBD2,TRBJ2-7,TRBV30
CSAGGGLAGGEQFF,TGCAGTGCCGGTGGGGGACTAGCGGGGGGAGAGCAGTTCTTC,many,TRBD2,TRBJ2-1,TRBV20-1
CASTRGQGLGTEAFF,TGTGCCAGCACCCGGGGACAGGGGTTAGGCACTGAAGCTTTCTTT,many,TRBD1,TRBJ1-1,TRBV6-2/TRBV6-3
CARGPGTGGTGELFF,TGTGCCAGGGGGCCCGGGACAGGGGGAACCGGGGAGCTGTTTTTT,-,TRBD1,TRBJ2-2,TRBV2
CSVEDRRGWTEAFF,TGCAGCGTTGAAGATCGCAGGGGATGGACTGAAGCTTTCTTT,few,-,TRBJ1-1,TRBV29-1
CASSQGNFETQYF,TGTGCCAGCAGCCAAGGGAACTTTGAGACCCAGTACTTC,few,-,TRBJ2-5,TRBV14
CASSPERGRQTKNIQYF,TGTGCCAGCAGCCCCGAGAGGGGGAGGCAGACCAAAAACATTCAGTACTTC,few,-,TRBJ2-4,TRBV6-2/TRBV6-3
CASSLRAGVTDTQYF,TGTGCCAGCAGCCTTAGGGCGGGCGTCACAGATACGCAGTATTTT,-,-,TRBJ2-3,TRBV12-3/TRBV12-4
CAISESMPVYGYTF,TGTGCCATCAGTGAGTCGATGCCAGTCTATGGCTACACCTTC,few,-,TRBJ1-2,TRBV10-3
CASIQGSGETQYF,TGTGCCAGCATCCAGGGGAGCGGGGAGACCCAGTACTTC,few,-,TRBJ2-5,TRBV12-3/TRBV12-4
CASSFFSEQTNYGYTF,TGTGCCAGCAGTTTCTTCAGTGAACAGACAAACTATGGCTACACCTTC,few,-,TRBJ1-2,TRBV12-3/TRBV12-4
CASRLRLAGGTDTQYF,TGTGCCAGCAGGTTAAGACTAGCGGGGGGCACAGATACGCAGTATTTT,-,TRBD2,TRBJ2-3,TRBV7-8
CASSWRDRGRGKANEKLFF,TGTGCCAGCAGCTGGCGGGACAGGGGGCGCGGAAAGGCTAATGAAAAACTGTTTTTT,-,TRBD1,TRBJ1-4,TRBV7-8
CASSQGDTLYEQYF,TGTGCCAGCAGCCAGGGGGACACTCTGTACGAGCAGTACTTC,many,-,TRBJ2-7,TRBV4-2
CASTKTGGSYEQYF,TGTGCCAGCACGAAAACAGGGGGCTCCTACGAGCAGTACTTC,-,TRBD1,TRBJ2-7,TRBV10-3
CASSFAGQVNYGYTF,TGTGCCAGCAGTTTTGCGGGCCAAGTTAACTATGGCTACACCTTC,-,-,TRBJ1-2,TRBV12-3/TRBV12-4